What follows are 21 T cell receptor beta chains derived from one specimen sequenced in a study of OX40 agonist ivuxolimab in advanced cancers. Only in-frame clones appear in the TCRdb table, and some are missing; sequencing was by immunoSEQ multiplex PCR. Among about 52,000 clones, less than 90% were seen once, and the ten largest hold 5.5% to 7%. The source was CD4+ or CD8+ T cells sorted from blood, collected in a trial of the OX40 agonist ivuxolimab. These receptors originate from an adult with an advanced solid tumor such as melanoma, head and neck, liver or kidney cancer.

The V call is TRBV5-4, the J call TRBJ1-6, with 8 bases identical to TRBD1. The V and J ends lost 4 bases and 10 bases, in that order; junction bases with no gene match: 7. The V gene's germline CDR1 is SGHNT and CDR2 YYREEE (reference sequence). This CDR3 region has 14 residues. The DNA for the CDR3 is TGTGCCAGCAGCCAGGGACAGGTGGGCTCACCCCTCCACTTT. Translating it yields CASSQGQVGSPLHF.

V and J are TRBV18 and TRBJ2-5; possibly TRBD1 for D (6 bases). V lost 3 bases to trimming and J lost 5 bases, with 16 bases between them. CDR3 length: 15 residues. Germline V gene sequence: CDR1 KGHSH, CDR2 LQKENI. The CDR3 spells CASSPPGALGETQYF. DNA of the CDR3: TGTGCCAGCTCACCTCCAGGGGCGTTAGGGGAGACCCAGTACTTC. Full variable domain (remainder filled in from reference TRBV18 and TRBJ2-5): NAGVMQNPRHLVRRRGQEARLRCSPMKGHSHVYWYRQLPEEGLKFMVYLQKENIIDESGMPKERFSAEFPKEGPSILRIQQVVRGDSAAYFCASSPPGALGETQYFGPGTRLLVL.

CDR3 DNA: TGTGCCAGCAGTTACATTGGCTTTTCGGGGGGGACTGAAGCTTTCTTT. Translating it yields CASSYIGFSGGTEAFF. The rearrangement uses TRBV6-8 and TRBJ1-1, with a weak D call TRBD1 (5 bases). CDR1 MNHGY and CDR2 SAAAGT come from the germline V gene. V lost 2 bases and J 5 bases, leaving 18 bases between the germline ends. CDR3 length: 16 residues.

The chain joins TRBV2 to TRBJ2-7; 7 positions match TRBD1. There are 14 residues in the CDR3. Trimming took 2 bases from V and 2 from J; bases not matched to a gene: 3. Germline loops: CDR1 SNHLY, CDR2 FYNNEI. The CDR3 nucleotides read TGTGCCAGCAGTGAACAGGGGGTGGCCTACGAGCAGTACTTC. This sequence encodes CASSEQGVAYEQYF. The variable domain in full, with the rest retrieved from reference TRBV2 and TRBJ2-7, is EPEVTQTPSHQVTQMGQEVILRCVPISNHLYFYWYRQILGQKVEFLVSFYNNEISEKSEIFDDQFSVERPDGSNFTLKIRSTKLEDSAMYFCASSEQGVAYEQYFGPGTRLTVT.

V and J are TRBV14 and TRBJ1-2; a possible D gene is TRBD1 (5 bases). CDR3 length equals 13 residues. From germline, CDR1 is SGHDN and CDR2 FVKESK. V was trimmed by 4 bases and J by 6 bases, leaving 12 bases between them. CDR3 residues: CASSLRGADGYTF. DNA for the CDR3: TGTGCCAGCAGCCTTAGAGGGGCAGATGGCTACACCTTC.

CDR3 in amino acids: CASSLGTPGADNSPLHF. Written as DNA, the CDR3 is TGCGCCAGCAGCCTGGGGACCCCAGGGGCAGATAATTCACCCCTCCACTTT. The chain uses TRBV5-1 and TRBJ1-6, with a possible D match to TRBD1 (6 bases). Germline V gene data show CDR1 as SGHRS and CDR2 as YFSETQ. CDR3 size: 17 residues. Trimming cost V 4 bases and J 5 bases, with 19 bases left between them.

This clone was found once. The chain employs TRBV5-1 and TRBJ2-2; D may be TRBD1 or TRBD2 (5 bases each). The CDR3 contains 18 residues. V was cut by 8 bases and J by 4 bases, with 27 bases left in between. Germline V gene lookup returns CDR1 SGHRS and CDR2 YFSETQ. The CDR3 spells CASTYSGRDGQFTGELFF. The CDR3 nucleotides are TGCGCCAGTACTTATTCGGGTAGGGACGGTCAATTCACCGGGGAGCTGTTTTTT.

The V gene is TRBV27, the J gene TRBJ1-4; D is ambiguous. V lost 7 bases and J 7 bases, leaving 13 bases between the germline ends. Germline V gene lookup returns CDR1 MNHEY and CDR2 SMNVEV (reference sequence). The CDR3 length is 13 residues. The CDR3 nucleotides read TGTGCCAGCAAAGCGGTTTATCGTGAAAAACTGTTTTTT. Amino acids: CASKAVYREKLFF.

This clone was detected once. The CDR3 nucleotides read TGTGCCAGCAGCTTGGGGGGTAATGACAATCAGCCCCAGCATTTT. Translated, it gives CASSLGGNDNQPQHF. The chain uses TRBV5-6 and TRBJ1-5; D remains unclear. Germline lookup yields CDR1 SGHDT and CDR2 YYEEEE. This CDR3 comprises 15 residues. Trimming took 0 bases from V and 3 from J, leaving 10 bases between them.

This chain connects TRBV19 to TRBJ1-1; D is ambiguous. CDR1 LNHDA and CDR2 SQIVND come from the germline V gene (reference sequence). V lost 5 bases, J lost 5 bases, and 12 bases lay in between. The CDR3 loop spans 13 amino acids. CDR3 sequence reads: CASSWRFVTEAFF. In DNA form, the CDR3 reads TGTGCCAGTAGTTGGAGATTTGTAACTGAAGCTTTCTTT.

The chain uses TRBV6-4 and TRBJ1-3; D may be TRBD1 (5 bases). The CDR3 spans 14 residues. Between the trimmed V and J ends, which lost 2 bases and 3 bases, there was a span of 8 bases. Germline loops: CDR1 MRHNA, CDR2 SNTAGT. The CDR3 DNA is TGTGCCAGCAGTGACGGGGCAGGTGGAAACACCATATATTTT. Translated, it gives CASSDGAGGNTIYF.

V is TRBV27 and J is TRBJ1-1; 10 bases map to TRBD1. This CDR3 has 17 residues. J was trimmed by 2 bases and V by 5 bases; bases with no gene match: 11. Germline V gene data show CDR1 as MNHEY and CDR2 as SMNVEV (reference sequence). The chain's CDR3 is CASSPGQGNGGNTEAFF. As DNA, the CDR3 is TGTGCCAGCAGTCCGGGACAGGGGAATGGGGGAAACACTGAAGCTTTCTTT.

This chain connects TRBV6-5 to TRBJ1-5; 8 bases are shared with TRBD1. Trimming at V came to 6 bases and at J to 1 base, leaving 5 bases not matched to a gene. Germline lookup yields CDR1 MNHEY and CDR2 SVGAGI. CDR3 length: 15 amino acids. The CDR3 is CASSSTGGSNQPQHF. CDR3 nucleotide sequence: TGTGCCAGCAGCTCAACAGGGGGGAGCAATCAGCCCCAGCATTTT.

This chain uses TRBV5-1 with TRBJ2-7; 7 bases align to TRBD1. The germline CDR1 and CDR2 sequences are SGHRS and YFSETQ. The trim removed 0 bases at V and 6 bases at J, leaving 9 bases unmatched. The CDR3 is made up of 15 amino acids. The CDR3 nucleotides read TGCGCCAGCAGCTTGGGGGACAGACCCCCCCTCGAGCAGTACTTC. As protein: CASSLGDRPPLEQYF.

J is TRBJ2-7 and V is TRBV6-5; 10 nucleotides match TRBD1. The germline gives CDR1 MNHEY, CDR2 SVGAGI. The trim removed 6 bases at V and 3 bases at J, leaving 5 bases unmatched. The CDR3 consists of 14 residues. The CDR3 spells CASRQGTGVYEQYF. DNA for the CDR3: TGTGCCAGCAGACAGGGGACAGGGGTCTACGAGCAGTACTTC.

The V call is TRBV25-1, the J call TRBJ1-4, with a possible D match to TRBD1 (5 bases). Germline V gene lookup returns CDR1 MGHDK and CDR2 SYGVNS. V was cut by 7 bases and J by 2 bases, with 20 bases left in between. The CDR3 is 17 residues long. CDR3 amino acids: CASTGEGRASTNEKLFF. The CDR3 bases are TGTGCCAGCACCGGAGAGGGGAGGGCATCTACTAATGAAAAACTGTTTTTT.

The V and J genes are TRBV2 and TRBJ1-1, with D uncertain. This CDR3 region has 15 residues. V lost 2 bases, J lost 0 bases, and 10 bases lay in between. Germline assignment: CDR1 SNHLY and CDR2 FYNNEI. CDR3 loop: CASSEQGTMNTEAFF. The DNA of the CDR3 is TGTGCCAGCAGTGAACAAGGTACTATGAACACTGAAGCTTTCTTT.

The chain employs TRBV18 and TRBJ2-7; 8 bases fit TRBD2. The V gene's germline CDR1 is KGHSH and CDR2 LQKENI. The length of the CDR3 is 15 residues. V lost 6 bases to trimming and J lost 3 bases; unmatched junction nucleotides: 10. The CDR3 protein is CASSRRGGLLYEQYF. DNA of the CDR3: TGTGCCAGCTCTCGCCGCGGGGGGCTCCTCTACGAGCAGTACTTC.

J is TRBJ2-1 and V is TRBV5-4; the D gene is possibly TRBD2 (7 bases). CDR3 length equals 16 residues. The V end was cut by 2 bases, the J end by 0 bases, with 12 bases between. In germline, CDR1 is SGHNT, CDR2 YYREEE (reference sequence). CDR3 coding DNA: TGTGCCAGCAGCTTAGGGGGGGCAAGCTCCTACAATGAGCAGTTCTTC. Residues: CASSLGGASSYNEQFF.

The chain employs TRBV6-8 and TRBJ2-7; D gene uncertain. Germline lookup yields CDR1 MNHGY and CDR2 SAAAGT. CDR3 length equals 14 residues. Trimming pared 2 bases from V and 0 bases from J, leaving 8 bases between. CDR3 bases: TGTGCCAGCAGTTACCAAGGGAACTCCTACGAGCAGTACTTC. This encodes CASSYQGNSYEQYF.

The J gene is TRBJ1-5, the V gene TRBV10-3; D call uncertain. V was shortened by 8 bases and J by 6 bases, with 20 bases between the two germline ends. The CDR3 spans 15 residues. CDR1 is ENHRY, CDR2 SYGVKD, per germline. This chain's CDR3 is CAISEGGSSRQPQHF. For the CDR3, the DNA is TGTGCCATCTCAGAGGGAGGTTCTAGTCGTCAGCCCCAGCATTTT.